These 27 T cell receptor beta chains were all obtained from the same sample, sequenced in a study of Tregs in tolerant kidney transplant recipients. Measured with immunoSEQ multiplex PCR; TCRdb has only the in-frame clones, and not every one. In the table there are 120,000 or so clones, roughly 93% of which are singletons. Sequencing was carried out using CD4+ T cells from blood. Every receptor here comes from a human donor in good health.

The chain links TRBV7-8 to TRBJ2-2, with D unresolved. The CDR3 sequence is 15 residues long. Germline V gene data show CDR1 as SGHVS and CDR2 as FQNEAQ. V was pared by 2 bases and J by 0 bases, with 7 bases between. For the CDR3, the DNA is TGTGCCAGCAGCTTAAGGTACCCGAACACCGGGGAGCTGTTTTTT. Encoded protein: CASSLRYPNTGELFF.

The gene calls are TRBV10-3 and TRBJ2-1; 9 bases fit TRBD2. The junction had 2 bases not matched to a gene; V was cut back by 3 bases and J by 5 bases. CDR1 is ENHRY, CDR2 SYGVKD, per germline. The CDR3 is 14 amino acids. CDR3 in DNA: TGTGCCATCAGTGATAGCGGGGGAAACAATGAGCAGTTCTTC. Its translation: CAISDSGGNNEQFF.

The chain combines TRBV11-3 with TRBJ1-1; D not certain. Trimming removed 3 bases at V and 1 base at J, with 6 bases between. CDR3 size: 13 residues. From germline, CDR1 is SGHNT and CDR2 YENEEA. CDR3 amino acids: CASSFRRNTEAFF. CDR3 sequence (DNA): TGTGCCAGCAGCTTCAGGAGGAACACTGAAGCTTTCTTT.

CDR3 nucleotide sequence: TGTGCCAGCAGTTCGAGACAGGGCCCGGGCTATGGCTACACCTTC. Its translation: CASSSRQGPGYGYTF. The V and J genes are TRBV7-9 and TRBJ1-2; 7 bases are shared with TRBD1. The CDR3 length is 15 residues. Germline V gives CDR1 SEHNR, CDR2 FQNEAQ (reference sequence). V dropped 6 bases and J dropped 4; count of bases not matched to a gene: 11.

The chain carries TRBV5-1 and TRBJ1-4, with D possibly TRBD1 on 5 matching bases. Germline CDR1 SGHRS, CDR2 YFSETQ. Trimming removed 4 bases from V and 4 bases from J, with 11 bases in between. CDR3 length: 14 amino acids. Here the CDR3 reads CASSMVGGNEKLFF. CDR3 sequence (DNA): TGCGCCAGCAGCATGGTGGGGGGTAATGAAAAACTGTTTTTT.

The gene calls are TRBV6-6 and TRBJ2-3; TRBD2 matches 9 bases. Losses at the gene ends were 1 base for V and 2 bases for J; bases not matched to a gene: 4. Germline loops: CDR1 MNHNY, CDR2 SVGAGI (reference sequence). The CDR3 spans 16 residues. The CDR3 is CASSYLLAGITDTQYF. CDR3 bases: TGTGCCAGCAGTTACTTGCTAGCGGGAATCACAGATACGCAGTATTTT.

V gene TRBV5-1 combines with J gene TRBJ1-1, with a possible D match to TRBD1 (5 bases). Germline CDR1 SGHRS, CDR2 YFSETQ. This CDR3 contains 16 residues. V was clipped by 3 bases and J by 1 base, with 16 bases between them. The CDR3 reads CASSSREQVGNTEAFF. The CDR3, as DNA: TGCGCCAGCAGCTCCAGGGAGCAGGTGGGGAACACTGAAGCTTTCTTT.

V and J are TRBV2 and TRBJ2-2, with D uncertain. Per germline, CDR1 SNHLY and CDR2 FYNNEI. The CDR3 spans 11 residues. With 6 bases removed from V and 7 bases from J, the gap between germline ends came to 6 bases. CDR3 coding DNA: TGTGCCAGCAGGGATCGCGGGGAGCTGTTTTTT. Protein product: CASRDRGELFF. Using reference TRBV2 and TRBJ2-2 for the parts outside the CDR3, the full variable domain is EPEVTQTPSHQVTQMGQEVILRCVPISNHLYFYWYRQILGQKVEFLVSFYNNEISEKSEIFDDQFSVERPDGSNFTLKIRSTKLEDSAMYFCASRDRGELFFGEGSRLTVL.

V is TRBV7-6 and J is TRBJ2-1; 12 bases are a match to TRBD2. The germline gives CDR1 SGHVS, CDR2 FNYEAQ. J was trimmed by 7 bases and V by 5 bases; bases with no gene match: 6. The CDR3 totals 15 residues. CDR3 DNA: TGTGCCAGCAGCCATAGGGGACTAGCGGGTAATGAGCAGTTCTTC. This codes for CASSHRGLAGNEQFF.

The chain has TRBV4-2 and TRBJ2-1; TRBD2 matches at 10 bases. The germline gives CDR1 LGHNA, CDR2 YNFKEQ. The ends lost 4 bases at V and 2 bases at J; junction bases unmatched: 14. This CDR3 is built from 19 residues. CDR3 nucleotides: TGTGCCAGCAGCCCAGCTGCACTAGCGGGAACTTCGCCCTACAATGAGCAGTTCTTC. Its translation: CASSPAALAGTSPYNEQFF.

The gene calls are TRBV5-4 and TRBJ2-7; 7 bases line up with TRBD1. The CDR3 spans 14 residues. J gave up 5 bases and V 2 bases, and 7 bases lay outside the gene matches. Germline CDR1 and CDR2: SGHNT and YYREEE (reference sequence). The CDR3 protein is CASSFLTGYHEQYF. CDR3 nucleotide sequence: TGTGCCAGCAGCTTTTTGACAGGGTACCACGAGCAGTACTTC. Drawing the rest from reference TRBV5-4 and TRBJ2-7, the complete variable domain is ETGVTQSPTHLIKTRGQQVTLRCSSQSGHNTVSWYQQALGQGPQFIFQYYREEENGRGNFPPRFSGLQFPNYSSELNVNALELDDSALYLCASSFLTGYHEQYFGPGTRLTVT.

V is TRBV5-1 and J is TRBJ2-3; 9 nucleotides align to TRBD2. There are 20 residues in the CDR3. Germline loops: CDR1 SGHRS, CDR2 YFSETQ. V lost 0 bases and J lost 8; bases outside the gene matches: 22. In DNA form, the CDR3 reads TGCGCCAGCAGCTTGGACCCCGGCGTTGGCGGGGGGGCTAAAAGAGGTACGCAGTATTTT. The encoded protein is CASSLDPGVGGGAKRGTQYF. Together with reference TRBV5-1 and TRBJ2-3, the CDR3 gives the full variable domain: KAGVTQTPRYLIKTRGQQVTLSCSPISGHRSVSWYQQTPGQGLQFLFEYFSETQRNKGNFPGRFSGRQFSNSRSEMNVSTLELGDSALYLCASSLDPGVGGGAKRGTQYFGPGTRLTVL.

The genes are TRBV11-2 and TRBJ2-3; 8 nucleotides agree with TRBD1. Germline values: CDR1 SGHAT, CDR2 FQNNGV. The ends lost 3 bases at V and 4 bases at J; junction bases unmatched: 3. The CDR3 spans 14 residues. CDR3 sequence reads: CASSFRGPADTQYF. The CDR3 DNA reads TGTGCCAGCAGCTTCAGGGGGCCAGCAGATACGCAGTATTTT.

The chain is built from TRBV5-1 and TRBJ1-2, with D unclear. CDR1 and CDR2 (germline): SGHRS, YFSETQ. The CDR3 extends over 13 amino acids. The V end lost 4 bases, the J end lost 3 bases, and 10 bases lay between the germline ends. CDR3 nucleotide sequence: TGCGCCAGCAGCCCGGACGGGGACTATGGCTACACCTTC. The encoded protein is CASSPDGDYGYTF.

The CDR3 sequence is CATSRLGRGTDTYEQYF. CDR3 DNA sequence: TGTGCCACCAGCAGGTTAGGGAGGGGGACAGATACCTACGAGCAGTACTTC. The chain is built from TRBV15 and TRBJ2-7; perhaps D is TRBD1 or TRBD2 (7 bases each). Deletions cut 3 bases from V and 2 bases from J, with 20 bases between. The CDR3 sequence is 17 residues long. Germline CDR1 reads LNHNV; CDR2 reads YYDKDF (reference sequence).

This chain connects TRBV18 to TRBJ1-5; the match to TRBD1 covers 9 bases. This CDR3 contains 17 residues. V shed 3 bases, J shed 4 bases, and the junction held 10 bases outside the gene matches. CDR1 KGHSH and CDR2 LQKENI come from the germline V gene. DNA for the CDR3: TGTGCCAGCTCACCTCCGGGACAGGGAGCGTTAAATCAGCCCCAGCATTTT. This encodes CASSPPGQGALNQPQHF. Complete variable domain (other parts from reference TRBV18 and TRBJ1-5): NAGVMQNPRHLVRRRGQEARLRCSPMKGHSHVYWYRQLPEEGLKFMVYLQKENIIDESGMPKERFSAEFPKEGPSILRIQQVVRGDSAAYFCASSPPGQGALNQPQHFGDGTRLSIL.

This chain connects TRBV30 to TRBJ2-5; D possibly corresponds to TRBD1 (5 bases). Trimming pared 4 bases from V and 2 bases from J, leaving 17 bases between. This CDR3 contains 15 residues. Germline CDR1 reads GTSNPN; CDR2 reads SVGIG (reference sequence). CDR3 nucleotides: TGTGCCTGGACTAAATATGGTACAGGTCAAGAGACCCAGTACTTC. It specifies CAWTKYGTGQETQYF. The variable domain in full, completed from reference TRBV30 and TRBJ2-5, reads SQTIHQWPATLVQPVGSPLSLECTVEGTSNPNLYWYRQAAGRGLQLLFYSVGIGQISSEVPQNLSASRPQDRQFILSSKKLLLSDSGFYLCAWTKYGTGQETQYFGPGTRLLVL.

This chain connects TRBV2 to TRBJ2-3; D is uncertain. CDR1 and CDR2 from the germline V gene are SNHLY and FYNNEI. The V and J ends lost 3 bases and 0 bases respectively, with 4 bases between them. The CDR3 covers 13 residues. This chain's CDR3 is CASSETSTDTQYF. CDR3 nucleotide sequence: TGTGCCAGCAGTGAGACTAGCACAGATACGCAGTATTTT.

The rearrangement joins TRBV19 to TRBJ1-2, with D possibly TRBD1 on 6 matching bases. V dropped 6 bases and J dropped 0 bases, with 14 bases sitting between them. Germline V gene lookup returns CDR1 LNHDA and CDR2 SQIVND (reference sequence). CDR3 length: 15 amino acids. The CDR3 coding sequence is TGTGCCAGTAGCCTGACAGGAAGAACTAACTATGGCTACACCTTC. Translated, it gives CASSLTGRTNYGYTF.

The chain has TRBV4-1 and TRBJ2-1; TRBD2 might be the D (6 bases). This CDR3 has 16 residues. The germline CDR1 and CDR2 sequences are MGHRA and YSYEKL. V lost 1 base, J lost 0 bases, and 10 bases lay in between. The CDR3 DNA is TGCGCCAGCAGCCAAGTCCTAGCGATCTCCTACAATGAGCAGTTCTTC. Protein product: CASSQVLAISYNEQFF.

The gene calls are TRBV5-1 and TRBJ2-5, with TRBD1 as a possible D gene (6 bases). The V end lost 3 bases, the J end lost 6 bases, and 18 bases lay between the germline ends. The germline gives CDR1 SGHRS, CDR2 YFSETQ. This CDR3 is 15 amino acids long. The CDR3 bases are TGCGCCAGCAGCTCCCTACAGGGACCAGAGAAGACCCAGTACTTC. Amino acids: CASSSLQGPEKTQYF.

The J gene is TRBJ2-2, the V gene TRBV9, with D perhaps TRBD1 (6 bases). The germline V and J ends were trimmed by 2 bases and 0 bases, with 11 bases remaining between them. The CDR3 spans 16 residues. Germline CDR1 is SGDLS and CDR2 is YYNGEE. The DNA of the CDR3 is TGTGCCAGCAGCGTCTCCGGGACAACGAACACCGGGGAGCTGTTTTTT. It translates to CASSVSGTTNTGELFF.

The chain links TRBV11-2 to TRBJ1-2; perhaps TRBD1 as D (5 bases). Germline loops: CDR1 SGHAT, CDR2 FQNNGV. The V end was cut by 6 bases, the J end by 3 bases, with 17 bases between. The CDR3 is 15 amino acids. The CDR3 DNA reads TGTGCCAGCAGTTATAACAAGGGGAGTTACTATGGCTACACCTTC. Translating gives CASSYNKGSYYGYTF.

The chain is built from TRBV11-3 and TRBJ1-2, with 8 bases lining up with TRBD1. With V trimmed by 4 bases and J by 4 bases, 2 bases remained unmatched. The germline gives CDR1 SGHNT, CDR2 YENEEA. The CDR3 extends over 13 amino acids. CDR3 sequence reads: CASSSTGGYGYTF. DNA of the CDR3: TGTGCCAGCAGCTCTACAGGGGGCTATGGCTACACCTTC.

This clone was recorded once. The CDR3 DNA reads TGTGCCAGCAACTCCCAGGGGGAGGACACTGAAGCTTTCTTT. Protein: CASNSQGEDTEAFF. The V call is TRBV2, the J call TRBJ1-1; TRBD1 aligns across 7 bases. The CDR3 covers 14 residues. V lost 7 bases and J lost 3; bases outside the gene matches: 8. Germline assignment: CDR1 SNHLY and CDR2 FYNNEI.

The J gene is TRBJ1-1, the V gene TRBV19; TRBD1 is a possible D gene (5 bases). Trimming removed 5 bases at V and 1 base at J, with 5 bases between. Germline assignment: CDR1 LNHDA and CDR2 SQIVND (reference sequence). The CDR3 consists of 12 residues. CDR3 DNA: TGTGCCAGTAGTGGGGGGAACACTGAAGCTTTCTTT. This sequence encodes CASSGGNTEAFF.

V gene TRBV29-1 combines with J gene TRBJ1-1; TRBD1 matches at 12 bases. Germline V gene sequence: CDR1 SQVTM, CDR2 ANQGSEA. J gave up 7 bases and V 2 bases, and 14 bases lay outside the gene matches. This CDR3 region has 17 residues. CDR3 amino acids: CSVERDNGTGGRGEAFF. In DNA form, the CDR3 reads TGCAGCGTTGAAAGGGACAACGGGACAGGGGGCCGAGGTGAAGCTTTCTTT.